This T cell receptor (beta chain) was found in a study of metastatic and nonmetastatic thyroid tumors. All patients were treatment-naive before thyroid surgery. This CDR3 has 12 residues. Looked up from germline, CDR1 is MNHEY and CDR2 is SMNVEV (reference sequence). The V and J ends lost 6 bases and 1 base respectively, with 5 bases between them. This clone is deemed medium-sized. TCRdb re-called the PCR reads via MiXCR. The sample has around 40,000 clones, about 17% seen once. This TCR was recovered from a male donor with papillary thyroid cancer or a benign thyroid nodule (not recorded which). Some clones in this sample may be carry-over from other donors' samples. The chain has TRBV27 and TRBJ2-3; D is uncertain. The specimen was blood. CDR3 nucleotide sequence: TGTGCCAGCAGCAAAGGCACAGATACGCAGTATTTT. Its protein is CASSKGTDTQYF.